The T cell receptor (beta chain) under discussion was sequenced for a study of vaccination effects on CD4 cells after COVID-19. Antigen-specific CD4+ T cells were first expanded with viral peptide pools by the ViraFEST assay and only then sequenced. CD4+ T cells were isolated after around 10 days of culture. Vaccinees lacked prior SARS-CoV-2 infection and tested negative for nucleocapsid antibodies. Sequencing was performed with immunoSEQ multiplex PCR; in TCRdb, only in-frame clones are kept and a portion is missing. Of under 45,000 clones in the sample, roughly 82% were seen once. Trimming cost V 1 base and J 2 bases; bases outside gene matches: 5. Germline values: CDR1 SGHTS, CDR2 YDEGEE. CDR3 length equals 16 residues. For this clone: The antigen is unknown.

This rearrangement joins TRBV5-8 to TRBJ2-3; TRBD2 matches 9 bases. The sample consisted of CD4+ T cells from PBMCs cultured with HCoV-NL63 spike peptides, taken before COVID-19 vaccination. This sequence was found in a human donor who received a COVID-19 vaccine. CDR3 protein: CASSLTPSGITDTQYF. Written as DNA, the CDR3 is TGTGCCAGCAGCTTGACTCCTAGCGGGATCACAGATACGCAGTATTTT.